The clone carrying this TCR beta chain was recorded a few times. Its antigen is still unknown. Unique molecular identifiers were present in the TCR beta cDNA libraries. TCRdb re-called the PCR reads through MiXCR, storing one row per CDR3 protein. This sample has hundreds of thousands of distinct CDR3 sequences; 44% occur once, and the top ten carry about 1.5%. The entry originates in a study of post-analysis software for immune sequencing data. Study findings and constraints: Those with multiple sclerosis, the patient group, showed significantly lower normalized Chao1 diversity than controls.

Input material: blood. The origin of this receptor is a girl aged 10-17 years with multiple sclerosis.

The CDR3 DNA sequence: TGCAGTGCTAGGTCTAGCACAGATACGCAGTATTTT. Amino acid sequence: CSARSSTDTQYF. V usage is TRBV20-1 and J usage is TRBJ2-3; D not certain. CDR3 length: 12 amino acids. V was clipped by 3 bases and J by 0 bases, with 4 bases between them. CDR1 and CDR2 (germline): DFQATT, SNEGSKA (reference sequence).